This T cell receptor beta chain was sequenced in a study of siplizumab effects on memory and regulatory T cells. Overall study findings and caveats: Neither a naive nor a memory phenotype was assignable to roughly 75-96% of proliferating CD4+ or CD8+ clones. The apparent diversity of naive T cells exceeded that of memory cells, and naive T cells seemed to make a major contribution to the alloresponse.

Trimming removed 1 base from V and 3 bases from J; junction bases left unmatched: 5. The CDR3 covers 16 residues. Germline-derived CDR1 and CDR2 are LGHNA and YSLEER. Approximately 10^5 TCR templates underwent assay in every sample. Produced via immunoSEQ multiplex PCR; TCRdb's table is partial and in-frame only. The repertoire holds roughly 56,000 clones, with 85% to 95% as singletons. Concerning this clone itself: Its antigen is as yet unknown.

Source material: CD8+ T cells sorted from blood. The rearrangement joins TRBV4-3 to TRBJ2-7, with 11 bases that match TRBD1. This TCR was sampled from a human donor in good health. The CDR3 DNA is TGCGCCAGCAGCCAAGGTACCGGGACAGGGGGCTACGAGCAGTACTTC. It is translated as CASSQGTGTGGYEQYF.